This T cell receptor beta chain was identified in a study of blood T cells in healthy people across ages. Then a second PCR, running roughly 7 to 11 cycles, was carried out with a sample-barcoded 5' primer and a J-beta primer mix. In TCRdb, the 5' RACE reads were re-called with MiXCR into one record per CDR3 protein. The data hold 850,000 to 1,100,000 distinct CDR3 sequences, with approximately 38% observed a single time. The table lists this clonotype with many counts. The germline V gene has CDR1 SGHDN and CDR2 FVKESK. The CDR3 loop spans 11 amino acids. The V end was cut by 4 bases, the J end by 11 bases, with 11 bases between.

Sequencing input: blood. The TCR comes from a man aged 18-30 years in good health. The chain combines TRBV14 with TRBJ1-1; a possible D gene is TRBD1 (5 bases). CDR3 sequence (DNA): TGTGCCAGCAGCCCGGACATGGAGGCTTTCTTT. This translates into CASSPDMEAFF.